The rows below give T cell receptor beta chains drawn from one sample of a study of cytomegalovirus exposure and HLA in healthy donors. The method was immunoSEQ multiplex PCR; TCRdb's version includes in-frame clones alone and lacks a portion of them. This table holds fewer than 50,000 clones. The sequencing sample was made of PBMCs. The source of these receptors is a male donor in good health and CMV-seronegative. CDR3s include the opening cysteine and the closing phenylalanine or tryptophan. The D gene is left open where the match is weak.

D	J	V	CDR3	DNA
.	TRBJ2-7	TRBV29-1	CSVPEDGRGTYEQYF	TGCAGCGTCCCGGAGGATGGGCGGGGTACCTACGAGCAGTACTTC
TRBD2	TRBJ2-5	TRBV30	CAWSPGTSWGMTQYF	TGTGCCTGGAGTCCGGGGACTAGCTGGGGAATGACCCAGTACTTC
TRBD2	TRBJ2-1	TRBV7-9	CASSPGLAGPNEQFF	TGTGCCAGCAGCCCTGGACTAGCGGGACCTAATGAGCAGTTCTTC
.	TRBJ2-3	TRBV5-1	CASRRGGGTDTQYF	TGCGCCAGCAGACGAGGGGGGGGCACAGATACGCAGTATTTT
.	TRBJ1-5	TRBV18	CASSPDRTGQPQHF	TGTGCCAGCTCCCCCGACAGGACGGGTCAGCCCCAGCATTTT
.	TRBJ2-7	TRBV4-1	CASSQPFGSYEQYF	TGCGCCAGCAGCCAACCGTTCGGTTCTTACGAGCAGTACTTC
.	TRBJ2-7	TRBV18	CASSPPGGLEQYF	TGTGCCAGCTCACCACCGGGGGGTCTCGAGCAGTACTTC
TRBD1	TRBJ2-1	TRBV9	CASSVELRQGAYNEQFF	TGTGCCAGCAGCGTCGAATTGAGACAGGGGGCTTACAATGAGCAGTTCTTC
.	TRBJ1-2	TRBV7-3	CASSAPGSYGYTF	TGTGCCAGCAGCGCACCGGGAAGCTATGGCTACACCTTC
.	TRBJ1-1	TRBV5-4	CASSPWAGGETEAFF	TGTGCCAGCAGCCCTTGGGCCGGGGGAGAGACTGAAGCTTTCTTT
.	TRBJ1-4	TRBV14	CASSQEPYRRGRREKLFF	TGTGCCAGCAGCCAAGAGCCCTACCGGCGGGGCAGGAGAGAAAAACTGTTTTTT
.	TRBJ2-7	TRBV7-6	CASSLVRSEQYF	TGTGCCAGCAGCTTAGTTAGAAGCGAGCAGTACTTC
.	TRBJ1-5	TRBV5-1	CASSLRGLGPQHF	TGCGCCAGCAGCTTGAGGGGCTTGGGGCCCCAGCATTTT
TRBD2	TRBJ2-1	TRBV7-6	CASSPTRFGGGRLNEQFF	TGTGCCAGCAGCCCAACCCGGTTTGGTGGCGGGAGGCTTAATGAGCAGTTCTTC
.	TRBJ2-7	TRBV2	CASNNQLEEQYF	TGTGCCAGCAATAACCAGCTGGAGGAGCAGTACTTC
TRBD2	TRBJ2-1	TRBV6-4	CASSVIAGESNEQFF	TGTGCCAGCAGTGTTATAGCGGGGGAGTCCAATGAGCAGTTCTTC
.	TRBJ2-7	TRBV14	CASSQSRSYEQYF	TGTGCCAGCAGCCAATCCCGGTCCTACGAGCAGTACTTC
.	TRBJ1-2	TRBV11-2	CASSLSDGRGYGYTF	TGTGCCAGCAGCTTATCGGACGGGAGGGGTTATGGCTACACCTTC
.	TRBJ1-5	TRBV6-5	CASSLSLHSNQPQHF	TGTGCCAGCAGTTTGTCATTACATAGCAATCAGCCCCAGCATTTT
.	TRBJ1-2	TRBV18	CASSPSGSNGYTF	TGTGCCAGCTCACCTTCCGGGTCCAACGGCTACACCTTC
.	TRBJ2-3	TRBV19	CASSTGGGTDTQYF	TGTGCCAGTAGTACAGGTGGAGGAACAGATACGCAGTATTTT
TRBD2	TRBJ2-1	TRBV6-5	CASSLLAGARNEQFF	TGTGCCAGCAGTCTGCTAGCGGGAGCCAGGAATGAGCAGTTCTTC
.	TRBJ2-3	TRBV7-3	CASSITGSDTQYF	TGTGCCAGCAGCATCACAGGGTCGGATACGCAGTATTTT
TRBD2	TRBJ2-7	TRBV18	CASSPLAGGGDEQYF	TGTGCCAGCTCGCCCCTAGCGGGAGGTGGCGACGAGCAGTACTTC
.	TRBJ1-1	TRBV6-6	CASSKGLAGYTEAFF	TGTGCCAGCAGTAAGGGCCTGGCAGGGTACACTGAAGCTTTCTTT
.	TRBJ2-3	TRBV6-6	CAIQSQPGLSRDTQYF	TGTGCCATCCAGAGCCAACCGGGACTCAGTAGAGATACGCAGTATTTT
.	TRBJ2-4	TRBV11-1	CASSPRVAKNIQYF	TGTGCCAGCAGCCCCAGGGTGGCCAAAAACATTCAGTACTTC
.	TRBJ1-1	TRBV20-1	CNCLKNTEAFF	TGCAACTGTCTCAAGAACACTGAAGCTTTCTTT
TRBD1	TRBJ2-5	TRBV11-2	CASSSRWGQSKTQYF	TGTGCCAGCAGCTCTCGGTGGGGACAGTCGAAGACCCAGTACTTC
TRBD1	TRBJ2-2	TRBV7-2	CASSPEGAPGELFF	TGTGCCAGCAGCCCCGAGGGGGCGCCCGGGGAGCTGTTTTTT
.	TRBJ1-2	TRBV27	CASSRPGDAGYTF	TGTGCCAGCAGTCGACCGGGGGACGCGGGCTACACCTTC
.	TRBJ1-1	TRBV29-1	CSGRPDPGRNTEAFF	TGCAGCGGAAGACCTGACCCGGGAAGGAACACTGAAGCTTTCTTT
.	TRBJ1-1	TRBV19	CASSMSRRGEMNTEAFF	TGTGCCAGTAGTATGAGTCGGAGGGGAGAAATGAACACTGAAGCTTTCTTT
.	TRBJ2-7	TRBV19	CASSEFGGRSYEQYF	TGTGCCAGTAGTGAGTTTGGAGGGAGGAGCTACGAGCAGTACTTC
TRBD2	TRBJ2-7	TRBV7-3	CASSLTRGTSSYEQYF	TGTGCCAGCAGCTTAACTCGGGGGACTAGCAGTTACGAGCAGTACTTC
.	TRBJ2-7	TRBV27	CASSPGYEQYF	TGTGCCAGCAGCCCGGGCTACGAGCAGTACTTC
.	TRBJ2-7	TRBV4-3	CASSQETGSSYEQYF	TGCGCCAGCAGCCAAGAGACAGGAAGCTCCTACGAGCAGTACTTC
.	TRBJ2-6	TRBV7-9	CASSPDFSGANVLTF	TGTGCCAGCAGCCCAGATTTTTCTGGGGCCAACGTCCTGACTTTC
.	TRBJ1-5	TRBV19	CASSAQALPQHF	TGTGCCAGTAGTGCACAGGCATTGCCCCAGCATTTT
.	TRBJ1-2	TRBV5-1	CASSSQGQDYGYTF	TGCGCCAGCAGCAGCCAGGGGCAGGACTATGGCTACACCTTC
.	TRBJ2-5	TRBV5-1	CASSLATLETQYF	TGCGCCAGCAGCTTGGCTACGCTAGAGACCCAGTACTTC
.	TRBJ1-1	TRBV29-1	CSSRDMNTEAFF	TGCAGTTCGAGGGACATGAACACTGAAGCTTTCTTT
TRBD2	TRBJ2-3	TRBV7-3	CASSPGLATTDTQYF	TGTGCCAGCAGCCCGGGACTAGCGACCACAGATACGCAGTATTTT
TRBD1	TRBJ1-2	TRBV27	CASSRDGQEVYGYTF	TGTGCCAGCTCCCGGGACGGACAGGAGGTCTATGGCTACACCTTC
.	TRBJ1-5	TRBV6-5	CASSYSSWAGPQHF	TGTGCCAGCAGTTACTCGAGTTGGGCCGGGCCCCAGCATTTT
.	TRBJ2-5	TRBV2	CASRNLQGWGTQYF	TGTGCCAGCAGAAACTTACAGGGATGGGGGACCCAGTACTTC
.	TRBJ2-1	TRBV18	CASSTSRDNEQFF	TGTGCCAGCTCAACGAGTCGAGACAATGAGCAGTTCTTC